This T cell receptor beta chain was sequenced for a study of CD8 T cells in Susac syndrome. Each multiple sclerosis control was a treatment-naive patient with relapsing-remitting disease that was either stable or active. With random hexamers, reverse transcription was performed on about 0.5 to 1 ug of RNA. In TCRdb, the immunoSEQ multiplex PCR reads were re-called with MiXCR into one record per CDR3 protein. The sample yields a few hundred thousand distinct CDR3 sequences, 95% seen once. This CDR3 spans 14 amino acids. CDR1 SGHDN and CDR2 FVKESK come from the germline V gene. Trimming removed 1 base at V and 6 bases at J, with 10 bases between.

The sequence came from a human donor with multiple sclerosis. The V gene is TRBV14, the J gene TRBJ2-1; D gene ambiguous. The sample comprised CD4+ T cells from PBMCs. CDR3 in DNA: TGTGCCAGCAGCCAAGTGTCGATACGCAATGAGCAGTTCTTC. Translated, it gives CASSQVSIRNEQFF.